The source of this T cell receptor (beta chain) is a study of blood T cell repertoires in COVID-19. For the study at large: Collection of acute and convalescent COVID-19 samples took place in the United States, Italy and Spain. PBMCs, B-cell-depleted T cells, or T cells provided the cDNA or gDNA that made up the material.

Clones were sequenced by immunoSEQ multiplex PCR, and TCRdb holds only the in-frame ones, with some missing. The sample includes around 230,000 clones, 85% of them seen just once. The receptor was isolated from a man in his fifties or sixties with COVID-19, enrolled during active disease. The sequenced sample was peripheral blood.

The CDR3 nucleotides are TGTGCCAGCAGCGCAACAGGGTCAGTTAACTATGGCTACACCTTC. Translating it yields CASSATGSVNYGYTF. The rearrangement joins TRBV9 to TRBJ1-2; perhaps TRBD1 as D (6 bases). This CDR3 has 15 amino acids. CDR1 and CDR2 from the germline V gene are SGDLS and YYNGEE. V lost 3 bases to trimming and J lost 1 base, with 13 bases between them.